The 26 T cell receptor beta chains below were found in one sample sequenced in a study of T cells after yellow fever vaccination. In TCRdb, the 5' RACE reads were re-called with MiXCR into one record per CDR3 protein. The sample yields over 85,000 distinct CDR3 sequences, under 9% seen once. Sequenced material: CD8+ T cells not binding an NS4B(214-222) dextramer, sorted from PBMCs, taken less than 16 days after the first yellow fever vaccination. The receptor set was obtained from a man aged 18 to 30 who received the YFV17D yellow fever vaccine.

Only a few counts were recorded for this clonotype. The chain joins TRBV6-1 to TRBJ2-7; 7 bases are shared with TRBD1. This CDR3 has 13 amino acids. V lost 8 bases, J lost 7 bases, and 11 bases stayed unmatched. Germline CDR1 and CDR2: MNHNS and SASEGT. The CDR3 coding sequence is TGTGCCAGCGCTTGGACAGGAGGTTTAGAGCAGTACTTC. Protein sequence: CASAWTGGLEQYF.

This clonotype was detected a few times. The rearrangement uses TRBV6-2 or TRBV6-3 and TRBJ1-1; the D is unclear. Germline values: CDR1 MNHEY, CDR2 SVGEGT. The CDR3 extends over 16 amino acids. V was shortened by 6 bases and J by 8 bases, with 25 bases between the two germline ends. The chain's CDR3 is CASRYPPGSGPGEAFF. The CDR3 DNA is TGTGCCAGCAGATACCCCCCGGGGAGCGGGCCGGGGGAAGCTTTCTTT.

This clonotype was seen more than once but under ten times. The chain combines TRBV6-1 with TRBJ2-1, with D unresolved. V was cut by 5 bases and J by 7 bases, with 12 bases left in between. Germline V gene lookup returns CDR1 MNHNS and CDR2 SASEGT. The CDR3 length is 13 residues. DNA for the CDR3: TGTGCCAGCAGTCCCAAACCTACGAATGAGCAGTTCTTC. As protein: CASSPKPTNEQFF.

The chain combines TRBV7-8 with TRBJ1-6; D gene uncertain. Germline CDR1 and CDR2: SGHVS and FQNEAQ. Between the trimmed V and J ends, which lost 5 bases and 11 bases, there was a span of 13 bases. This CDR3 is built from 13 residues. The CDR3 coding sequence is TGTGCCAGCAGCGCCGGTGGTGGGCCACCCCTCCACTTT. Translation: CASSAGGGPPLHF.

At least ten counts were recorded for this clonotype. V is TRBV7-3 and J is TRBJ2-2; D might be TRBD1 or TRBD2, each matching 5 bases. V shed 0 bases and J shed 2 bases, with 16 bases lying between them. The germline gives CDR1 SGHTA, CDR2 FQGTGA. CDR3 length: 18 amino acids. The DNA of the CDR3 is TGTGCCAGCAGCTTAACAACTTCTGGGACGGGTAACACCGGGGAGCTGTTTTTT. Translating gives CASSLTTSGTGNTGELFF. The full variable domain, with the rest looked up from reference TRBV7-3 and TRBJ2-2, is GAGVSQTPSNKVTEKGKYVELRCDPISGHTALYWYRQSLGQGPEFLIYFQGTGAADDSGLPNDRFFAVRPEGSVSTLKIQRTERGDSAVYLCASSLTTSGTGNTGELFFGEGSRLTVL.

This clonotype showed up just a few times. V usage is TRBV12-3 or TRBV12-4 and J usage is TRBJ2-3, with TRBD2 identical over 12 bases. There are 17 residues in the CDR3. The V gene end was trimmed by 6 bases and the J gene end by 6 bases; junction bases not matched to a gene: 13. DNA of the CDR3: TGTGCCAGCAGGTCCAGACTAGCGGGGGCCCACCGGGATACGCAGTATTTT. Translating gives CASRSRLAGAHRDTQYF.

This clonotype was detected a few times. The chain has TRBV7-2 and TRBJ2-5; D remains ambiguous. V lost 2 bases and J lost 4, with 11 bases in between. Germline lookup yields CDR1 SGHTA and CDR2 FQGNSA. CDR3 length: 14 residues. The CDR3 loop reads CASSLQARRETQYF. DNA for the CDR3: TGTGCCAGCAGCTTACAGGCTCGGAGAGAGACCCAGTACTTC.

V and J are TRBV7-2 and TRBJ2-5, with TRBD2 matching 7 bases. Looked up from germline, CDR1 is SGHTA and CDR2 is FQGNSA. V shed 4 bases and J 5 bases; nucleotides not matched to a gene: 10. This CDR3 has 15 residues. The CDR3 spells CASSWSSGSLETQYF. The CDR3 nucleotides read TGTGCCAGCAGCTGGTCTAGCGGATCTCTGGAGACCCAGTACTTC.

This clonotype was seen a handful of times. The chain joins TRBV25-1 to TRBJ1-1; perhaps TRBD1 as D (5 bases). The germline V gene has CDR1 MGHDK and CDR2 SYGVNS. CDR3 length: 16 residues. Trimming shortened V by 3 bases and J by 3 bases, and 17 bases separated the two germline ends. CDR3 in DNA: TGTGCCAGCAGTGACTTGGGACCTCCGTGGGACACTGAAGCTTTCTTT. Protein sequence: CASSDLGPPWDTEAFF.

The V gene is TRBV4-3, the J gene TRBJ2-7; D not certain. CDR1 is LGHNA, CDR2 YSLEER, per germline. V dropped 0 bases and J dropped 0 bases, with 6 bases sitting between them. This CDR3 comprises 14 residues. CDR3 loop: CASSQDRSSYEQYF. The DNA for the CDR3 is TGCGCCAGCAGCCAAGATAGATCCTCCTACGAGCAGTACTTC.

V gene TRBV20-1 combines with J gene TRBJ2-3, with 11 bases aligning to TRBD2. Looked up from germline, CDR1 is DFQATT and CDR2 is SNEGSKA (reference sequence). Unmatched junction bases numbered 7, after V lost 6 bases and J lost 2 bases. CDR3 length equals 15 residues. The CDR3 region has the DNA TGCAGTGCAAAGAATAGCGGGGGGGACACAGATACGCAGTATTTT. The encoded protein is CSAKNSGGDTDTQYF.

The V and J genes are TRBV9 and TRBJ2-1; TRBD2 matches 7 bases. Germline CDR1 reads SGDLS; CDR2 reads YYNGEE. V dropped 2 bases and J dropped 6; count of bases not matched to a gene: 11. The CDR3 totals 16 residues. CDR3 nucleotides: TGTGCCAGCAGCGTCGAAACCAGCGGGGTGAGCAATGAGCAGTTCTTC. Amino acids: CASSVETSGVSNEQFF.

The chain carries TRBV28 and TRBJ2-3; tentative D call: TRBD2 (5 bases). The V and J ends lost 3 bases and 0 bases respectively, with 10 bases between them. Germline CDR1 is MDHEN and CDR2 is SYDVKM. The CDR3 has 15 amino acids. The CDR3 region is CASSFGRGSTDTQYF. CDR3 nucleotides: TGTGCCAGCAGTTTTGGGCGCGGGAGCACAGATACGCAGTATTTT.

There are many counts of this clonotype. The V call is TRBV29-1, the J call TRBJ2-2, with TRBD1 matching over 11 bases. Germline assignment: CDR1 SQVTM and CDR2 ANQGSEA. CDR3 length: 13 amino acids. V was pared by 7 bases and J by 6 bases, with 4 bases of the junction left unmatched. CDR3: CSGTGGLSGELFF. As DNA, the CDR3 is TGCAGCGGGACAGGGGGCCTCTCCGGGGAGCTGTTTTTT.

Many counts were recorded for this clonotype. The J gene is TRBJ2-2, the V gene TRBV5-1; D may be TRBD1 (5 bases). Germline CDR1 SGHRS, CDR2 YFSETQ. V lost 1 base and J lost 3, with 10 bases in between. This CDR3 region has 15 residues. The DNA for the CDR3 is TGCGCCAGCAGCTTGTGGGGCGTGCACACCGGGGAGCTGTTTTTT. It encodes CASSLWGVHTGELFF.

This clonotype was observed a few times. This chain connects TRBV27 to TRBJ2-1; D might be TRBD2 (6 bases). Germline V gene lookup returns CDR1 MNHEY and CDR2 SMNVEV (reference sequence). Trimming shortened V by 6 bases and J by 5 bases, and 11 bases separated the two germline ends. CDR3 length: 13 amino acids. The DNA for the CDR3 is TGTGCCAGCAGGTCGGGACTCAACAATGAGCAGTTCTTC. It encodes CASRSGLNNEQFF.

This clonotype was found a few times. J is TRBJ2-7 and V is TRBV4-3, with a weak D call TRBD2 (6 bases). Germline V lookup: CDR1 LGHNA, CDR2 YSLEER. V was pared by 4 bases and J by 6 bases, with 13 bases between. The CDR3 runs to 13 residues. The CDR3 reads CASSRGGTGEQYF. As DNA, the CDR3 is TGCGCCAGCAGCCGTGGAGGGACCGGCGAGCAGTACTTC.

This clonotype was observed a handful of times. V is TRBV6-5 and J is TRBJ2-1, with 7 bases lining up with TRBD2. This CDR3 is 15 amino acids long. The V gene's germline CDR1 is MNHEY and CDR2 SVGAGI. Trimming took 5 bases from V and 2 from J; bases not matched to a gene: 6. CDR3 bases: TGTGCCAGCAGTCTCGTAGCGGGTCCCTACAATGAGCAGTTCTTC. Its translation is CASSLVAGPYNEQFF.

This clonotype was recorded at least ten times. The V and J genes are TRBV11-3 and TRBJ2-3; 8 bases agree with TRBD2. The CDR3 length is 17 residues. V gave up 6 bases and J gave up 2 bases; unmatched junction bases: 13. Per the germline V gene, CDR1 is SGHNT and CDR2 is YENEEA. The CDR3 here is CASSDNPIAGITDTQYF. CDR3 nucleotide sequence: TGTGCCAGCAGTGACAACCCTATAGCGGGGATCACAGATACGCAGTATTTT.

This clonotype was seen at least ten times. This chain uses TRBV5-1 with TRBJ2-1; 7 bases are shared with TRBD1. This CDR3 has 13 amino acids. The V gene end was trimmed by 3 bases and the J gene end by 6 bases; junction bases not matched to a gene: 3. CDR1 SGHRS and CDR2 YFSETQ come from the germline V gene. CDR3 region: CASSSGQFNEQFF. The CDR3 DNA sequence: TGCGCCAGCAGCTCGGGACAGTTCAATGAGCAGTTCTTC.

The chain recombines TRBV6-2 or TRBV6-3 with TRBJ2-2, with TRBD1 matching 9 bases. Germline CDR1 reads MNHEY; CDR2 reads SVGEGT. J was trimmed by 6 bases and V by 2 bases; bases with no gene match: 4. The CDR3 is 15 amino acids. CDR3 residues: CASSYRTGEPGELFF. CDR3 coding DNA: TGTGCCAGCAGTTACCGGACAGGGGAGCCCGGGGAGCTGTTTTTT.

In its sample, this clonotype was seen a few times. The V gene is TRBV5-1, the J gene TRBJ2-5, with TRBD1 identical over 7 bases. Losses at the gene ends were 1 base for V and 5 bases for J; bases not matched to a gene: 14. Germline loops: CDR1 SGHRS, CDR2 YFSETQ. The CDR3 covers 17 residues. The chain's CDR3 is CASSLSTGVRSRETQYF. In DNA, the CDR3 is TGCGCCAGCAGCTTGTCCACAGGGGTGAGGTCGCGGGAGACCCAGTACTTC.

The gene calls are TRBV4-3 and TRBJ1-2; TRBD1 might be the D (5 bases). The germline V gene encodes CDR1 LGHNA and CDR2 YSLEER. V gave up 0 bases and J gave up 3 bases, with 11 bases separating them. The CDR3 is 15 amino acids. The CDR3 DNA sequence: TGCGCCAGCAGCCAAGATCTAGGGGTGGACTATGGCTACACCTTC. Residues: CASSQDLGVDYGYTF.

This chain connects TRBV11-2 to TRBJ2-5; possible D gene TRBD1, 6 bases. The ends were cut back, 2 bases at V and 3 bases at J, with 10 bases in the middle. Germline V gives CDR1 SGHAT, CDR2 FQNNGV. The CDR3 consists of 14 residues. In nucleotides, the CDR3 is TGTGCCAGCAGCTTAAAAGCAGGGGAAGAGACCCAGTACTTC. Encoded protein: CASSLKAGEETQYF.

This clonotype was counted many times. In DNA, the CDR3 is TGTGCCAGCAGCTCAACAGGGACCTACGAGCAGTACGTC. Translated: CASSSTGTYEQYV. The V gene is TRBV7-9, the J gene TRBJ2-7, with D tentatively TRBD1 (6 bases). The CDR3 is made up of 13 amino acids. Trimming stripped 4 bases from V and 2 bases from J, with 9 bases between. Germline V gene lookup returns CDR1 SEHNR and CDR2 FQNEAQ (reference sequence).

This clonotype turned up a few times. The chain recombines TRBV12-3 or TRBV12-4 with TRBJ1-5; a weak D match, TRBD1 (6 bases). The CDR3 totals 12 residues. V was trimmed by 6 bases and J by 7 bases, leaving 10 bases between them. CDR3 nucleotides: TGTGCCAGCAGACTAGGGGGGCAGCCCCAGCATTTT. It yields the protein CASRLGGQPQHF.